This T cell receptor beta chain was captured in a study of blood T cell repertoires in COVID-19 (dated by TCRdb to the early 2020s). As for the study more broadly: Samples from collaborators originated in the United States, Italy and Spain and spanned both the acute and convalescent phases of COVID-19. The material from the prospective study consisted of cDNA or gDNA derived from T cells, B-cell-depleted T cells, or PBMCs. Subjects who had been exposed to COVID-19, were actively infected with it, or had recovered from it provided the deeply sampled blood TCRbeta repertoires that made up the dataset. Where available, HLA class I and class II types were obtained from metadata supplied by the sample provider rather than from assay-based typing. The repertoires were released in a freely available public database meant as a resource for research on the immune response to SARS-CoV-2. Samples were obtained from the ongoing ImmuneRACE study (first 160 participants) and from roughly 1,300 subjects provided by 6 global collaborators. The sample metadata nearly always contained a de-identified subject ID, COVID-19 status, age in years and sex.

What the research found in general, with its limitations: Clinical and demographic metadata were provided uncurated, with the amount varying by source and participant.

TCRbeta CDR3 regions were amplified from genomic DNA by means of the immunoSEQ Assay, a bias-controlled multiplex PCR. In the paper's pipeline: The number of nucleated cells in each sample was estimated from the amplification of reference gene primers within the assay. To quantify the absolute abundance of each unique TCRbeta CDR3 rearrangement, sequence reads were collapsed and filtered. For each sample, productive Simpson clonality was calculated as the square root of Simpson's diversity index across productive rearrangements. TCRdb re-hosts the immuneACCESS table, in-frame sequences only. Its copies lack some clones; in the studies checked, an unresolved V gene accounts for under half of them, and the cause for the rest is not known. Clone size and V and J calls were adopted from that table, with D and trimming inferred from the DNA. In all, the sample holds about 200,000 clones, and about nine tenths of those were seen once. The top ten constitute approximately 7% of the sample.

Collaborating institutions collected whole blood in K2EDTA tubes following their own protocols. For TCRbeta analysis, collaborators shipped samples in one of three forms: frozen whole blood, isolated PBMCs, or DNA extracted from either of those sample types. For this clone: Which antigen it targets is not known. Base quality data are lacking; no much larger clone is found one base away.

This sequence was found in a man in his forties with acute or convalescent COVID-19. The specimen sequenced was peripheral blood.

The DNA sequence follows: TGTGCCAGCGGCTCCCCAGGGCGCGAAAAACTGTTTTTT. Its protein reads: CASGSPGREKLFF. The chain links TRBV7-2 with TRBJ1-4; TRBD1 is a weak D gene call, 5 bases matching. Based on the germline V gene, the CDR1 and CDR2 sequences are SGHTA and FQGNSA. Its CDR3 holds 13 amino acids, cysteine through phenylalanine. The entry retains the CDR3 DNA only, 39 bases that are in frame from base 1. V and J lose 8 bases and 8 bases, and a span of 15 bases separates them.